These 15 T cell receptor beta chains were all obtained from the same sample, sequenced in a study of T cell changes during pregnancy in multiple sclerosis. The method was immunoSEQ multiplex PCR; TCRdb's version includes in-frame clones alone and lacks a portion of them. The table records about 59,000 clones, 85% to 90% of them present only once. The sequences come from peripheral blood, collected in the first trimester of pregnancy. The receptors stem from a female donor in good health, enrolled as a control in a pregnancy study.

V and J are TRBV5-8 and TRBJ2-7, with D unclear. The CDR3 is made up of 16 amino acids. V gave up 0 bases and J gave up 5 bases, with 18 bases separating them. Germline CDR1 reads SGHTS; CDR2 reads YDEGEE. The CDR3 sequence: CASSLGTTNTRDEQYF. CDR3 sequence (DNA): TGTGCCAGCAGCTTGGGTACGACCAATACTCGGGACGAGCAGTACTTC. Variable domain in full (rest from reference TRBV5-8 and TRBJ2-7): EAGVTQSPTHLIKTRGQQATLRCSPISGHTSVYWYQQALGLGLQFLLWYDEGEERNRGNFPPRFSGRQFPNYSSELNVNALELEDSALYLCASSLGTTNTRDEQYFGPGTRLTVT.

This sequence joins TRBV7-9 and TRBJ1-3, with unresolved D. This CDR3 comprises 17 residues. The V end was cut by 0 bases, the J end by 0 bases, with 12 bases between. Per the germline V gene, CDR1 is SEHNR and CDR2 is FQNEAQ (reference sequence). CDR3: CASSLALSGDSGNTIYF. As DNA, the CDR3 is TGTGCCAGCAGCTTAGCGCTAAGCGGAGACTCTGGAAACACCATATATTTT.

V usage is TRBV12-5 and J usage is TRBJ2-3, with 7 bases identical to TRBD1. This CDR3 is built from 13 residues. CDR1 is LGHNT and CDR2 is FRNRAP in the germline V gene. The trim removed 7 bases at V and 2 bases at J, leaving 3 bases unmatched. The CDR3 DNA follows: TGTGCTAGTGTAGAGGGGGCCACAGATACGCAGTATTTT. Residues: CASVEGATDTQYF.

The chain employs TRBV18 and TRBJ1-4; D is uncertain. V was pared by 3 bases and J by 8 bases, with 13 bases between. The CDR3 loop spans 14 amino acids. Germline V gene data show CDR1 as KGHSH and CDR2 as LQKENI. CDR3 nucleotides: TGTGCCAGCTCACCTTCCGGAGACCCGGAAAAACTGTTTTTT. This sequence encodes CASSPSGDPEKLFF.

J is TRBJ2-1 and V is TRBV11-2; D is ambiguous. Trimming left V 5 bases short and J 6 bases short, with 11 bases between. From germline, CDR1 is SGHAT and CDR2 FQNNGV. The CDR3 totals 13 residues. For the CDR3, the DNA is TGTGCCAGCAGCCAGCTAGAGGTCAATGAGCAGTTCTTC. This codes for CASSQLEVNEQFF.

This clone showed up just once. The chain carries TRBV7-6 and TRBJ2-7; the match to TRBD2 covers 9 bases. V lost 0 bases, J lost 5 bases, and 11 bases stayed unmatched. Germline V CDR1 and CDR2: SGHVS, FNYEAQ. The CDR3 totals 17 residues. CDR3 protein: CASSLASRAGGSNEQYF. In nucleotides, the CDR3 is TGTGCCAGCAGCTTAGCGTCTCGAGCGGGGGGCAGCAACGAGCAGTACTTC.

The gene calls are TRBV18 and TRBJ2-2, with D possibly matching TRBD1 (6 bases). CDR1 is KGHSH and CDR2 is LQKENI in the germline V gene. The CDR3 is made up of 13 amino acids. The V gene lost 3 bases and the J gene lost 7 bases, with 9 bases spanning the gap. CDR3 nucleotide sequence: TGTGCCAGCTCACCTACAGGGCTCGGGGAGCTGTTTTTT. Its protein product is CASSPTGLGELFF. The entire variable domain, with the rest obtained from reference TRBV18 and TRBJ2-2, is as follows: NAGVMQNPRHLVRRRGQEARLRCSPMKGHSHVYWYRQLPEEGLKFMVYLQKENIIDESGMPKERFSAEFPKEGPSILRIQQVVRGDSAAYFCASSPTGLGELFFGEGSRLTVL.

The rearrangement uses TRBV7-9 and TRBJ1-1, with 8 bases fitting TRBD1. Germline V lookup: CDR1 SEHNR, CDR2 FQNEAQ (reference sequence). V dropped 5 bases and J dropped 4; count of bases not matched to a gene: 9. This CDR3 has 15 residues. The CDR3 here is CASSQDRVRSTEAFF. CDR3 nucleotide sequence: TGTGCCAGCAGCCAGGACAGGGTCAGGAGCACTGAAGCTTTCTTT.

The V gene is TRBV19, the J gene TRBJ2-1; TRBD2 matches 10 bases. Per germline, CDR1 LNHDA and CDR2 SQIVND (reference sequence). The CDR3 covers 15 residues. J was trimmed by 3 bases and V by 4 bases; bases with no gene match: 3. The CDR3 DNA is TGTGCCAGTAGTAACACTAGCGGGGTCTACAATGAGCAGTTCTTC. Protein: CASSNTSGVYNEQFF.

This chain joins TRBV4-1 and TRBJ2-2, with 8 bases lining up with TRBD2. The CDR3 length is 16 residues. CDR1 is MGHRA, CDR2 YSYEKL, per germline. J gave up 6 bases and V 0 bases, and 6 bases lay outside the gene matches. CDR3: CASSQERAGEAGELFF. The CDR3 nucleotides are TGCGCCAGCAGCCAAGAAAGAGCGGGGGAGGCCGGGGAGCTGTTTTTT.

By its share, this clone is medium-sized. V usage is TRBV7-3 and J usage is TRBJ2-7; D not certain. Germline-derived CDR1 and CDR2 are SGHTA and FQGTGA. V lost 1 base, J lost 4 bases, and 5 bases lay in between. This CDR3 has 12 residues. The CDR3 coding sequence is TGTGCCAGCAGCTTAAGAGGTTACGAGCAGTACTTC. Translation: CASSLRGYEQYF.

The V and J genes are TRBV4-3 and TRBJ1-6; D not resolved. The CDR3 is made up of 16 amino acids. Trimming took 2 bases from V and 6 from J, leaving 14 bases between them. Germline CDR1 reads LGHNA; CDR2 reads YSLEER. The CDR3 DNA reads TGCGCCAGCAGCCAATCCGGGAGCATCGTTAATTCACCCCTCCACTTT. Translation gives CASSQSGSIVNSPLHF.

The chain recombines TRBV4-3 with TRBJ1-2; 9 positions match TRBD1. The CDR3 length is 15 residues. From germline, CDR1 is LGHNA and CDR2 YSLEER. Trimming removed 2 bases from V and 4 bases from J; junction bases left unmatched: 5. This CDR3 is CASSQTGGAGYGYTF. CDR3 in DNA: TGCGCCAGCAGCCAAACAGGGGGCGCCGGCTATGGCTACACCTTC.

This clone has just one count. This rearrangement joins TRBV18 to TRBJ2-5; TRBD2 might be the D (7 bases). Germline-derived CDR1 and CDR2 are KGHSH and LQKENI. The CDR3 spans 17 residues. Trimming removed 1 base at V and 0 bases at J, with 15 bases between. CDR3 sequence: CASSPRGGPPYQETQYF. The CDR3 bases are TGTGCCAGCTCACCACGGGGGGGGCCTCCGTACCAAGAGACCCAGTACTTC.

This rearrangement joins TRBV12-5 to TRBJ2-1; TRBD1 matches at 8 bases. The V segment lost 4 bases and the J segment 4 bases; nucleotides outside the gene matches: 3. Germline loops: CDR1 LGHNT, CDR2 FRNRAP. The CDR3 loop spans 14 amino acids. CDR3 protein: CASGSGQGYNEQFF. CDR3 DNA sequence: TGTGCTAGTGGTTCCGGACAGGGTTACAATGAGCAGTTCTTC.